Sequencing of this T cell receptor (beta chain) was carried out in a study of response to subunit inactivated influenza vaccine. General study results and limits: That few new T cells are recruited by each seasonal influenza vaccination was the authors' suggestion.

TCRdb re-called the RT-PCR reads with MiXCR, one entry per CDR3 protein. Altogether around 520,000 distinct CDR3 sequences are present, around 25% being singletons, with the ten largest covering around 2%. On this clonotype itself: What it recognizes is unknown.

Trimming at V came to 4 bases and at J to 7 bases, leaving 8 bases not matched to a gene. Germline CDR1 and CDR2: SEHNR and FQNEAQ (reference sequence). The CDR3 extends over 14 amino acids. Source: CD4+ T cells sorted from PBMCs, taken approximately 5 days after vaccination. The V and J genes are TRBV7-9 and TRBJ1-1, with 8 positions matching TRBD1. The clonotype was recovered from a middle-aged man who received an inactivated influenza vaccine. As DNA, the CDR3 is TGTGCCAGCAGCTCCCCCGACAGGGGTGGTGAAGCTTTCTTT. Translation: CASSSPDRGGEAFF.